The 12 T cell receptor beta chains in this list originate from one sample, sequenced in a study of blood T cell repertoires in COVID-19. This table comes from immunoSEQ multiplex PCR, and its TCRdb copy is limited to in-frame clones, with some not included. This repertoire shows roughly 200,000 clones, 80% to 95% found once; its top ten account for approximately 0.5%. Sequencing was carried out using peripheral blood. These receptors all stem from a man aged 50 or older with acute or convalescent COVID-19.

CDR3: CASSVREGQTQYF. Written as DNA, the CDR3 is TGTGCCAGTAGTGTGAGGGAGGGGCAGACCCAGTACTTC. The chain joins TRBV19 to TRBJ2-5, with 7 bases fitting TRBD2. Germline trimming cut 5 bases from V and 6 bases from J; bases unmatched to any gene: 6. CDR1 is LNHDA, CDR2 SQIVND, per germline (reference sequence). This CDR3 contains 13 residues.

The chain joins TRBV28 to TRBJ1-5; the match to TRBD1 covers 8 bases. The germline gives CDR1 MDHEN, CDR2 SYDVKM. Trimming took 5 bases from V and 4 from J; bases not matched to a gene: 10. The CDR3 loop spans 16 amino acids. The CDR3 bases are TGTGCCAGCAGTCCCCCGACAGGGGTCGGTAATCAGCCCCAGCATTTT. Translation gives CASSPPTGVGNQPQHF.

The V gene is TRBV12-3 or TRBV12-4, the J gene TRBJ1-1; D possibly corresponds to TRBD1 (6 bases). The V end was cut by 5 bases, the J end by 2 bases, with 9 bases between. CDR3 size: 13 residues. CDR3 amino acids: CASSRQANTEAFF. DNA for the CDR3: TGTGCCAGCAGTAGACAGGCTAACACTGAAGCTTTCTTT.

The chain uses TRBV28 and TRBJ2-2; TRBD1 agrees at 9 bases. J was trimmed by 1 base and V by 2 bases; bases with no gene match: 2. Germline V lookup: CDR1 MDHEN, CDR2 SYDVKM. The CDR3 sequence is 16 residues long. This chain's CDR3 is CASSLGGQGNTGELFF. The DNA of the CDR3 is TGTGCCAGCAGTTTAGGGGGACAGGGGAACACCGGGGAGCTGTTTTTT.

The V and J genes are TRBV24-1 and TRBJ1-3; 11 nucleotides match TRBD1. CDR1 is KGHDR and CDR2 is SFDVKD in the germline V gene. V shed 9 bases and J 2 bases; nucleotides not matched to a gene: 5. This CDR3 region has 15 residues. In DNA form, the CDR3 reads TGTGCCACCGGACCGGGACAGGGGGCTGGAAACACCATATATTTT. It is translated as CATGPGQGAGNTIYF.

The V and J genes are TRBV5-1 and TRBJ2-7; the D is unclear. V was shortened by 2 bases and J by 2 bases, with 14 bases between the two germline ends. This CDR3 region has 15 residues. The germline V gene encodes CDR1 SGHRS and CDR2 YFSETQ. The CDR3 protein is CASSFLAGYTYEQYF. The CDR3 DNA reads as TGCGCCAGCAGCTTCCTTGCAGGCTATACCTACGAGCAGTACTTC.

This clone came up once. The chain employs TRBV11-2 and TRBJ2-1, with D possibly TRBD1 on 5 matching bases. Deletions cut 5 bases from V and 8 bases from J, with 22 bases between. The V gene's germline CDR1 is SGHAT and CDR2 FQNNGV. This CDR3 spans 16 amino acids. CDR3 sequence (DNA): TGTGCCAGCAGCCATGTTCAGCTAGGGGTTTTGTATGAGCAGTTCTTC. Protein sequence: CASSHVQLGVLYEQFF.

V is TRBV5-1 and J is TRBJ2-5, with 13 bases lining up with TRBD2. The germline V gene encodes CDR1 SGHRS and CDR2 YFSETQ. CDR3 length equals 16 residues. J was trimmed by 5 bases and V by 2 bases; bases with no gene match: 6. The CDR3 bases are TGCGCCAGCAGCTTCGTACTAGCGGGGGGGCCGGAGACCCAGTACTTC. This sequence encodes CASSFVLAGGPETQYF.

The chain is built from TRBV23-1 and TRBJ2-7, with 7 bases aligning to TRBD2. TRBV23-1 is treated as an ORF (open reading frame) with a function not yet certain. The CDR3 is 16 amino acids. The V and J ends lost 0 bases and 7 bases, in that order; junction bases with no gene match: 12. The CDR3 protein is CASSQSVRARREEQYV. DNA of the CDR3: TGCGCCAGCAGTCAATCGGTCAGGGCCCGGCGGGAGGAGCAGTACGTC.

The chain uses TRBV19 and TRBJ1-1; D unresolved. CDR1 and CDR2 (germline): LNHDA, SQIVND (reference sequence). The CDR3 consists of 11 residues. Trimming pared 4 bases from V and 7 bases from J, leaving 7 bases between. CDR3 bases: TGTGCCAGTAGTACTCGAGATGAAGCTTTCTTT. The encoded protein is CASSTRDEAFF.

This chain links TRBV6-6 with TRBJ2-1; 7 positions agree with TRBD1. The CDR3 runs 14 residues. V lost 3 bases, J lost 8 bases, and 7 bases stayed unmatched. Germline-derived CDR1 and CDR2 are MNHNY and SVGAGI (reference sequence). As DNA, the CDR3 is TGTGCCAGCAGTTATGGGACAGATTACGATGAGCAGTTCTTC. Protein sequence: CASSYGTDYDEQFF.

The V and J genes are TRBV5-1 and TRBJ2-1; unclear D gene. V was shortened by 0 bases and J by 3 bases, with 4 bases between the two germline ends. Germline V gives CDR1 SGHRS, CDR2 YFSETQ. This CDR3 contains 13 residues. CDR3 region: CASSLAFYNEQFF. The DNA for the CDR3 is TGCGCCAGCAGCTTGGCCTTCTACAATGAGCAGTTCTTC.